This T cell receptor (beta chain) was captured in a study of cytomegalovirus exposure and HLA in healthy donors. Whole-study context: Drawn from HLA-typed donors, 65 million to 100 million unique TCRs were held in an early data release. Overall study results and limits: The number of N-insertions in an Asian-associated ancestry cluster was reportedly below the roughly 620-donor mean in a later analysis.

Points on this clone: Its antigen is still unknown.

It was with 60 Vbeta and 13 Jbeta primers that the PCR ran. The assay was immunoSEQ multiplex PCR, and TCRdb's table has in-frame clones only and misses some. The sample includes 250,000 to 350,000 clones, about nine tenths of them seen just once. The germline V gene has CDR1 MNHEY and CDR2 SMNVEV (reference sequence). V dropped 8 bases and J dropped 5 bases, with 15 bases sitting between them. The CDR3 runs 14 residues. This sequence was found in a man between 40 and 49 years old in good health and CMV-seropositive. This chain joins TRBV27 and TRBJ1-4, with a tentative D call TRBD1 (6 bases). What was sequenced was PBMCs. The CDR3 DNA reads as TGTGCCAGCTGCAGGCAGGGGTGGAATGAAAAACTGTTTTTT. Translated: CASCRQGWNEKLFF.